Presented here are 29 T cell receptor beta chains from one specimen sequenced in a study of blood T cell repertoires in COVID-19. The table came from immunoSEQ multiplex PCR; TCRdb's copy has only in-frame clones and leaves some out. The repertoire includes about 68,000 clones, more than 85% of them detected once, and just over 2.5% sits in the top ten. The sample taken for sequencing was peripheral blood. These receptors originate from a man between 50 and 59 years old with COVID-19, enrolled during active disease.

V gene TRBV18 combines with J gene TRBJ1-2; D not certain. Germline V gene data show CDR1 as KGHSH and CDR2 as LQKENI. The CDR3 sequence is 14 residues long. Between the trimmed V and J ends, which lost 2 bases and 6 bases, there was a span of 13 bases. In DNA form, the CDR3 reads TGTGCCAGCTCACCAATGGGCGAGGGTAATGGCTACACCTTC. Its translation is CASSPMGEGNGYTF.

The V and J genes are TRBV30 and TRBJ1-2; the match to TRBD1 covers 9 bases. Germline CDR1 GTSNPN, CDR2 SVGIG (reference sequence). The V segment lost 3 bases and the J segment 6 bases; nucleotides outside the gene matches: 5. The CDR3 loop spans 13 amino acids. CDR3 amino acids: CAWRFRDRDGYTF. DNA for the CDR3: TGTGCCTGGAGGTTCCGGGACAGGGATGGCTACACCTTC.

This chain connects TRBV10-3 to TRBJ2-3; D unclear. There are 14 residues in the CDR3. Germline CDR1 ENHRY, CDR2 SYGVKD. V was clipped by 0 bases and J by 2 bases, with 6 bases between them. The CDR3 reads CAISESGVTDTQYF. CDR3 nucleotides: TGTGCCATCAGTGAGTCGGGCGTCACAGATACGCAGTATTTT.

This chain connects TRBV10-3 to TRBJ2-5, with 9 bases matching TRBD2. Per the germline V gene, CDR1 is ENHRY and CDR2 is SYGVKD. Losses at the gene ends were 10 bases for V and 5 bases for J; bases not matched to a gene: 17. The CDR3 has 16 amino acids. The CDR3 DNA reads TGTGCCACCGCTCAGGCTAGCGGGATTTCGGAGGAGACCCAGTACTTC. Protein product: CATAQASGISEETQYF.

This chain uses TRBV18 with TRBJ2-7, with a tentative D call TRBD1 (5 bases). This CDR3 has 15 amino acids. Germline-derived CDR1 and CDR2 are KGHSH and LQKENI. Trimming shortened V by 2 bases and J by 1 base, and 12 bases separated the two germline ends. In DNA form, the CDR3 reads TGTGCCAGCTCACCAGCGGTAAAGGGGTCCTACGAGCAGTACTTC. Its protein product is CASSPAVKGSYEQYF.

This clone was found once. The gene calls are TRBV19 and TRBJ2-7; no definite D call. CDR3 size: 15 residues. The V gene lost 1 base and the J gene lost 0 bases, with 10 bases spanning the gap. The germline gives CDR1 LNHDA, CDR2 SQIVND (reference sequence). In DNA form, the CDR3 reads TGTGCCAGTAGTATAGCTGAAACGAGCTCCTACGAGCAGTACTTC. It specifies CASSIAETSSYEQYF.

The chain has TRBV6-5 and TRBJ1-1, with 10 bases fitting TRBD1. The germline gives CDR1 MNHEY, CDR2 SVGAGI. The CDR3 sequence is 14 residues long. V trimming: 6 bases; J trimming: 3 bases; junction bases outside the gene matches: 4. The CDR3 coding sequence is TGTGCCAGCAGGGGACAGGGGATCGACACTGAAGCTTTCTTT. Protein: CASRGQGIDTEAFF.

The CDR3 loop reads CASSYRQGATGELFF. DNA of the CDR3: TGTGCCAGCAGTTACCGACAGGGAGCCACCGGGGAGCTGTTTTTT. This chain uses TRBV6-2 or TRBV6-3 with TRBJ2-2, with 7 bases aligning to TRBD1. The CDR3 has 15 residues. J was trimmed by 4 bases and V by 2 bases; bases with no gene match: 4. Per germline, CDR1 MNHEY and CDR2 SVGEGT.

The J gene is TRBJ1-5, the V gene TRBV27, with 8 nucleotides matching TRBD1. Germline CDR1 is MNHEY and CDR2 is SMNVEV (reference sequence). The CDR3 is 14 amino acids. The J segment lost 7 bases and the V segment lost 3 bases, leaving 5 bases of the junction unmatched. CDR3 DNA sequence: TGTGCCAGCAGTTTGCAGGGGGCTGAACAGCCCCAGCATTTT. Translation: CASSLQGAEQPQHF.

The V and J genes are TRBV10-3 and TRBJ2-1; perhaps TRBD1 as D (8 bases). CDR1 is ENHRY and CDR2 is SYGVKD in the germline V gene. CDR3 size: 12 residues. V was cut by 7 bases and J by 8 bases, with 12 bases left in between. The DNA for the CDR3 is TGTGCCATCAACAGGGGGGGCGATGAGCAGTTCTTC. It translates to CAINRGGDEQFF.

The chain links TRBV19 to TRBJ1-5, with D possibly being TRBD1 (6 bases). Trimming removed 3 bases from V and 3 bases from J, with 12 bases in between. Germline-derived CDR1 and CDR2 are LNHDA and SQIVND (reference sequence). The CDR3 runs to 15 residues. The CDR3 DNA sequence: TGTGCCAGTAGTATTGGGGGGGCGCCCAATCAGCCCCAGCATTTT. It codes for CASSIGGAPNQPQHF.

This clone appeared a single time. V usage is TRBV20-1 and J usage is TRBJ2-1; 7 bases align to TRBD1. The V gene end was trimmed by 3 bases and the J gene end by 4 bases; junction bases not matched to a gene: 12. CDR1 is DFQATT and CDR2 is SNEGSKA in the germline V gene (reference sequence). The CDR3 is 16 amino acids. CDR3 coding DNA: TGCAGTGCTAGTGGGGAAGGGGGCGGACCTTACAATGAGCAGTTCTTC. Its translation is CSASGEGGGPYNEQFF.

The rearrangement uses TRBV10-3 and TRBJ1-1; 10 nucleotides match TRBD1. The germline V gene encodes CDR1 ENHRY and CDR2 SYGVKD. J gave up 6 bases and V 8 bases, and 0 bases lay outside the gene matches. CDR3 length equals 11 residues. CDR3 protein: CAIGQGAEAFF. As DNA, the CDR3 is TGTGCCATCGGACAGGGGGCTGAAGCTTTCTTT.

The chain is built from TRBV4-1 and TRBJ2-5; 12 nucleotides match TRBD2. The CDR3 sequence is 15 residues long. The germline gives CDR1 MGHRA, CDR2 YSYEKL. The V and J ends lost 6 bases and 5 bases, in that order; junction bases with no gene match: 7. The CDR3 here is CASRSSGRAGETQYF. Here the CDR3 DNA reads TGCGCCAGCAGATCTAGCGGGAGGGCGGGGGAGACCCAGTACTTC.

The chain is built from TRBV18 and TRBJ2-7; 9 bases are a match to TRBD2. The V gene end was trimmed by 2 bases and the J gene end by 2 bases; junction bases not matched to a gene: 1. Germline loops: CDR1 KGHSH, CDR2 LQKENI. The CDR3 totals 14 residues. CDR3 nucleotides: TGTGCCAGCTCACCAGCGGGAGGGACCTACGAGCAGTACGTC. This encodes CASSPAGGTYEQYV.

The V and J genes are TRBV5-1 and TRBJ2-3; TRBD2 matches 9 bases. With V trimmed by 3 bases and J by 2 bases, 10 bases remained unmatched. In germline, CDR1 is SGHRS, CDR2 YFSETQ. CDR3 size: 17 residues. Here the CDR3 reads CASSWGRTSDPTDTQYF. Written as DNA, the CDR3 is TGCGCCAGCAGCTGGGGGCGGACTAGCGACCCCACAGATACGCAGTATTTT.

The chain is built from TRBV19 and TRBJ1-2, with a tentative D call TRBD1 (5 bases). V was pared by 4 bases and J by 2 bases, with 11 bases between. The CDR3 extends over 14 amino acids. Germline V CDR1 and CDR2: LNHDA, SQIVND (reference sequence). The CDR3 nucleotides are TGTGCCAGTAGTAGGCAGACAGTCAACTATGGCTACACCTTC. This sequence encodes CASSRQTVNYGYTF.

The CDR3, as DNA: TGTGCCAGCAGCTTAGCGCTTGGTCAGGGTAACGAGCAGTACTTC. Protein product: CASSLALGQGNEQYF. This chain links TRBV7-2 with TRBJ2-7; possible D gene TRBD1, 5 bases. There are 15 residues in the CDR3. V lost 0 bases and J lost 5, with 14 bases in between. CDR1 and CDR2 (germline): SGHTA, FQGNSA.

The V and J genes are TRBV28 and TRBJ1-5; tentative D call: TRBD1 (5 bases). Looked up from germline, CDR1 is MDHEN and CDR2 is SYDVKM. V lost 3 bases to trimming and J lost 6 bases, with 12 bases between them. This CDR3 has 14 amino acids. This chain's CDR3 is CASSFLAGRQPQHF. DNA for the CDR3: TGTGCCAGCAGTTTTTTAGCGGGGCGTCAGCCCCAGCATTTT.

V is TRBV28 and J is TRBJ2-1, with 10 bases lining up with TRBD1. Germline CDR1 MDHEN, CDR2 SYDVKM. J gave up 4 bases and V 4 bases, and 7 bases lay outside the gene matches. This CDR3 is built from 16 residues. CDR3 loop: CASSYPGTGAYNEQFF. In nucleotides, the CDR3 is TGTGCCAGCAGTTATCCCGGGACAGGGGCTTACAATGAGCAGTTCTTC.

The rearrangement links TRBV15 to TRBJ1-1, with a possible D match to TRBD1 (5 bases). From germline, CDR1 is LNHNV and CDR2 YYDKDF (reference sequence). This CDR3 is 13 amino acids long. The V gene lost 5 bases and the J gene lost 4 bases, with 11 bases spanning the gap. This chain's CDR3 is CATSLSRATEAFF. CDR3 DNA sequence: TGTGCCACCAGCCTCAGCAGGGCCACTGAAGCTTTCTTT. The full variable domain, rest sourced from reference TRBV15 and TRBJ1-1, is DAMVIQNPRYQVTQFGKPVTLSCSQTLNHNVMYWYQQKSSQAPKLLFHYYDKDFNNEADTPDNFQSRRPNTSFCFLDIRSPGLGDTAMYLCATSLSRATEAFFGQGTRLTVV.

This chain connects TRBV4-1 to TRBJ2-1; the match to TRBD2 covers 9 bases. V trimming: 4 bases; J trimming: 6 bases; junction bases outside the gene matches: 7. The CDR3 runs to 15 residues. From germline, CDR1 is MGHRA and CDR2 YSYEKL. CDR3 amino acids: CASSRLGLASNEQFF. The DNA for the CDR3 is TGCGCCAGCAGCCGTTTAGGACTAGCGAGCAATGAGCAGTTCTTC.

The chain has TRBV18 and TRBJ2-6, with D hard to call. CDR1 is KGHSH and CDR2 is LQKENI in the germline V gene. Trimming removed 1 base from V and 0 bases from J, with 7 bases in between. The CDR3 consists of 16 residues. CDR3 in amino acids: CASSPQRSSGANVLTF. CDR3 nucleotide sequence: TGTGCCAGCTCACCACAGAGGAGCTCTGGGGCCAACGTCCTGACTTTC.

J is TRBJ2-5 and V is TRBV28; 12 bases match TRBD2. Germline V gene data show CDR1 as MDHEN and CDR2 as SYDVKM. The V gene end was trimmed by 6 bases and the J gene end by 4 bases; junction bases not matched to a gene: 9. This CDR3 is 16 amino acids long. The CDR3 DNA is TGTGCCAGCAGACCAACTAGCGGGAGGTTGCGAGAGACCCAGTACTTC. Its protein product is CASRPTSGRLRETQYF.

The chain uses TRBV20-1 and TRBJ2-7; D is ambiguous. Trimming left V 3 bases short and J 6 bases short, with 9 bases between. Germline CDR1 DFQATT, CDR2 SNEGSKA (reference sequence). The CDR3 sequence is 11 residues long. The CDR3 nucleotides read TGCAGTGCTAGGATGGTCGGCGAGCAGTACTTC. Protein: CSARMVGEQYF.

The rearrangement joins TRBV9 to TRBJ2-7; 9 nucleotides line up with TRBD1. The CDR3 extends over 15 amino acids. CDR1 SGDLS and CDR2 YYNGEE come from the germline V gene. V gave up 3 bases and J gave up 2 bases; unmatched junction bases: 6. The CDR3 is CASSAGTGRAYEQYF. CDR3 DNA: TGTGCCAGCAGCGCGGGGACAGGGCGCGCCTACGAGCAGTACTTC. The full variable domain, in which reference TRBV9 and TRBJ2-7 provide the parts outside the CDR3, is DSGVTQTPKHLITATGQRVTLRCSPRSGDLSVYWYQQSLDQGLQFLIQYYNGEERAKGNILERFSAQQFPDLHSELNLSSLELGDSALYFCASSAGTGRAYEQYFGPGTRLTVT.

This clone was observed a single time. This chain links TRBV24-1 with TRBJ1-5; 8 nucleotides line up with TRBD1. This CDR3 has 16 amino acids. The germline V gene encodes CDR1 KGHDR and CDR2 SFDVKD. The V gene end was trimmed by 8 bases and the J gene end by 6 bases; junction bases not matched to a gene: 14. The DNA of the CDR3 is TGTGCCACCAATACAAAGGACAGGGTTAGGGGTCAGCCCCAGCATTTT. Translated, it gives CATNTKDRVRGQPQHF.

J is TRBJ2-7 and V is TRBV19, with TRBD1 matching 8 bases. Germline lookup yields CDR1 LNHDA and CDR2 SQIVND (reference sequence). V was clipped by 3 bases and J by 2 bases; unmatched bases: 6. CDR3 size: 15 residues. CDR3 in amino acids: CASSMIGQGTYEQYF. The CDR3 DNA reads TGTGCCAGTAGTATGATAGGACAGGGAACCTACGAGCAGTACTTC. The entire variable domain, with the rest obtained from reference TRBV19 and TRBJ2-7, is as follows: DGGITQSPKYLFRKEGQNVTLSCEQNLNHDAMYWYRQDPGQGLRLIYYSQIVNDFQKGDIAEGYSVSREKKESFPLTVTSAQKNPTAFYLCASSMIGQGTYEQYFGPGTRLTVT.

This chain links TRBV28 with TRBJ1-1; TRBD1 aligns across 8 bases. Losses at the gene ends were 1 base for V and 4 bases for J; bases not matched to a gene: 2. Germline V gives CDR1 MDHEN, CDR2 SYDVKM. There are 14 residues in the CDR3. CDR3 nucleotides: TGTGCCAGCAGTTTATTGGACAGGGTCACTGAAGCTTTCTTT. Residues: CASSLLDRVTEAFF. Full variable domain (remainder filled in from reference TRBV28 and TRBJ1-1): DVKVTQSSRYLVKRTGEKVFLECVQDMDHENMFWYRQDPGLGLRLIYFSYDVKMKEKGDIPEGYSVSREKKERFSLILESASTNQTSMYLCASSLLDRVTEAFFGQGTRLTVV.